One sample yielded the 14 T cell receptor beta chains listed below, sequenced in a study of blood T cell repertoires in COVID-19. Profiling relied on immunoSEQ multiplex PCR, and the TCRdb table lists in-frame clones only, not all of them. Of more than 150,000 clones in the sample, about 89% were seen once. The material sequenced was peripheral blood. The receptors come from a man aged 35 to 55 with acute or convalescent COVID-19.

To note about this clone: Other DNA sequences in this sample translate to the same CDR3. V gene TRBV12-3 or TRBV12-4 combines with J gene TRBJ2-7, with D uncertain. V was trimmed by 4 bases and J by 3 bases, leaving 4 bases between them. This CDR3 is 11 amino acids long. The CDR3 sequence is CASSSGYEQYF. The CDR3 DNA follows: TGTGCCAGCAGTTCAGGCTACGAGCAGTACTTC.

The chain employs TRBV11-2 and TRBJ1-5; D might be TRBD1 (5 bases). CDR3 size: 16 residues. V was clipped by 0 bases and J by 1 base, with 10 bases between them. The germline V gene has CDR1 SGHAT and CDR2 FQNNGV. CDR3 sequence: CASSLDRGTSNQPQHF. The CDR3 nucleotides read TGTGCCAGCAGCTTAGATCGGGGGACGAGCAATCAGCCCCAGCATTTT.

The gene calls are TRBV3-1 (or the pseudogene TRBV3-2) and TRBJ1-2, with 8 positions matching TRBD1. The V and J ends lost 1 base and 6 bases, in that order; junction bases with no gene match: 10. This CDR3 has 16 residues. CDR1 and CDR2 (germline): LGHDT, YNNKEL (reference sequence). This CDR3 reads CASSQGTSQGADGYTF. CDR3 nucleotides: TGTGCCAGCAGCCAAGGAACCTCCCAGGGGGCAGATGGCTACACCTTC.

The chain uses TRBV7-3 and TRBJ1-1; 10 bases line up with TRBD1. The CDR3 runs 13 residues. V gave up 0 bases and J gave up 8 bases; unmatched junction bases: 0. Germline V gives CDR1 SGHTA, CDR2 FQGTGA. The CDR3 protein is CASSLTGQGEAFF. The CDR3 nucleotides are TGTGCCAGCAGCTTAACGGGACAGGGGGAAGCTTTCTTT.

The chain links TRBV30 to TRBJ1-2; a possible D gene is TRBD1 (5 bases). V lost 3 bases and J 6 bases, leaving 20 bases between the germline ends. Looked up from germline, CDR1 is GTSNPN and CDR2 is SVGIG (reference sequence). The CDR3 has 15 residues. CDR3 DNA sequence: TGTGCCTGGAGCCTAAGAACCCAGGGAGGTGATGGCTACACCTTC. Translating gives CAWSLRTQGGDGYTF.

The V gene is TRBV5-1, the J gene TRBJ2-5; D is perhaps TRBD2 (5 bases). V lost 0 bases and J 4 bases, leaving 10 bases between the germline ends. There are 14 residues in the CDR3. Germline values: CDR1 SGHRS, CDR2 YFSETQ. The CDR3 loop reads CASSLADGVETQYF. The CDR3 nucleotides are TGCGCCAGCAGCTTGGCCGACGGGGTAGAGACCCAGTACTTC.

V is TRBV18 and J is TRBJ1-3; 10 bases align to TRBD1. Germline CDR1 reads KGHSH; CDR2 reads LQKENI. V dropped 3 bases and J dropped 3; count of bases not matched to a gene: 5. The CDR3 length is 16 residues. CDR3 protein: CASSPTGQGIGNTIYF. The CDR3 DNA follows: TGTGCCAGCTCACCCACGGGACAGGGGATTGGAAACACCATATATTTT.

The gene calls are TRBV27 and TRBJ1-5; D is unresolved. This CDR3 has 15 residues. V lost 6 bases to trimming and J lost 9 bases, with 21 bases between them. Germline assignment: CDR1 MNHEY and CDR2 SMNVEV (reference sequence). The CDR3 sequence is CASSPVIGGSRPQHF. The CDR3 DNA sequence: TGTGCCAGCAGCCCAGTGATTGGAGGATCTCGGCCCCAGCATTTT.

This clone was counted a single time. The chain combines TRBV2 with TRBJ1-2; 9 nucleotides align to TRBD1. The germline gives CDR1 SNHLY, CDR2 FYNNEI. The CDR3 loop spans 13 amino acids. In nucleotides, the CDR3 is TGTGCGGTAGGAGGACAGGGGTACTATGGCTACACCTTC. Its translation is CAVGGQGYYGYTF.

The chain carries TRBV3-1 (or the pseudogene TRBV3-2) and TRBJ1-2; a possible D gene is TRBD1 (6 bases). Germline CDR1 reads LGHDT; CDR2 reads YNNKEL (reference sequence). This CDR3 spans 14 amino acids. V was pared by 2 bases and J by 6 bases, with 13 bases between. The CDR3 DNA follows: TGTGCCAGCAGCCAAAACACAGGGACGAATGGCTACACCTTC. This sequence encodes CASSQNTGTNGYTF.

This chain joins TRBV30 and TRBJ2-1; a possible D gene is TRBD2 (6 bases). CDR1 is GTSNPN and CDR2 is SVGIG in the germline V gene (reference sequence). The ends were cut back, 0 bases at V and 3 bases at J, with 15 bases in the middle. CDR3 length equals 16 residues. This chain's CDR3 is CAWSVLGGLYYNEQFF. For the CDR3, the DNA is TGTGCCTGGAGTGTATTAGGAGGGCTTTACTACAATGAGCAGTTCTTC.

V is TRBV19 and J is TRBJ1-5, with 8 nucleotides matching TRBD1. The CDR3 extends over 15 amino acids. Germline CDR1 and CDR2: LNHDA and SQIVND (reference sequence). V shed 6 bases and J 5 bases; nucleotides not matched to a gene: 9. The DNA of the CDR3 is TGTGCCAGTAGAGAAGACGGGACAGGCCATCAGCCCCAGCATTTT. Its protein product is CASREDGTGHQPQHF.

To note about this clone: At one end, the junction sequence differs from germline, possibly due to a read error. The chain employs TRBV12-5 and TRBJ1-2; 8 bases fit TRBD1. The CDR3 loop spans 13 amino acids. Per the germline V gene, CDR1 is LGHNT and CDR2 is FRNRAP. The CDR3 region has the DNA TGTGCTAGTGGACCTGGACAGGGCCCGAGAAAATTCTTC. Its translation is CASGPGQGPRKFF.

The genes are TRBV5-4 and TRBJ2-3; no reliable D call. Per the germline V gene, CDR1 is SGHNT and CDR2 is YYREEE (reference sequence). The V gene lost 10 bases and the J gene lost 1 base, with 16 bases spanning the gap. The CDR3 runs 14 residues. CDR3 bases: TGTGCCGCATCTGAAACGCGGCGCACAGATACGCAGTATTTT. Residues: CAASETRRTDTQYF.